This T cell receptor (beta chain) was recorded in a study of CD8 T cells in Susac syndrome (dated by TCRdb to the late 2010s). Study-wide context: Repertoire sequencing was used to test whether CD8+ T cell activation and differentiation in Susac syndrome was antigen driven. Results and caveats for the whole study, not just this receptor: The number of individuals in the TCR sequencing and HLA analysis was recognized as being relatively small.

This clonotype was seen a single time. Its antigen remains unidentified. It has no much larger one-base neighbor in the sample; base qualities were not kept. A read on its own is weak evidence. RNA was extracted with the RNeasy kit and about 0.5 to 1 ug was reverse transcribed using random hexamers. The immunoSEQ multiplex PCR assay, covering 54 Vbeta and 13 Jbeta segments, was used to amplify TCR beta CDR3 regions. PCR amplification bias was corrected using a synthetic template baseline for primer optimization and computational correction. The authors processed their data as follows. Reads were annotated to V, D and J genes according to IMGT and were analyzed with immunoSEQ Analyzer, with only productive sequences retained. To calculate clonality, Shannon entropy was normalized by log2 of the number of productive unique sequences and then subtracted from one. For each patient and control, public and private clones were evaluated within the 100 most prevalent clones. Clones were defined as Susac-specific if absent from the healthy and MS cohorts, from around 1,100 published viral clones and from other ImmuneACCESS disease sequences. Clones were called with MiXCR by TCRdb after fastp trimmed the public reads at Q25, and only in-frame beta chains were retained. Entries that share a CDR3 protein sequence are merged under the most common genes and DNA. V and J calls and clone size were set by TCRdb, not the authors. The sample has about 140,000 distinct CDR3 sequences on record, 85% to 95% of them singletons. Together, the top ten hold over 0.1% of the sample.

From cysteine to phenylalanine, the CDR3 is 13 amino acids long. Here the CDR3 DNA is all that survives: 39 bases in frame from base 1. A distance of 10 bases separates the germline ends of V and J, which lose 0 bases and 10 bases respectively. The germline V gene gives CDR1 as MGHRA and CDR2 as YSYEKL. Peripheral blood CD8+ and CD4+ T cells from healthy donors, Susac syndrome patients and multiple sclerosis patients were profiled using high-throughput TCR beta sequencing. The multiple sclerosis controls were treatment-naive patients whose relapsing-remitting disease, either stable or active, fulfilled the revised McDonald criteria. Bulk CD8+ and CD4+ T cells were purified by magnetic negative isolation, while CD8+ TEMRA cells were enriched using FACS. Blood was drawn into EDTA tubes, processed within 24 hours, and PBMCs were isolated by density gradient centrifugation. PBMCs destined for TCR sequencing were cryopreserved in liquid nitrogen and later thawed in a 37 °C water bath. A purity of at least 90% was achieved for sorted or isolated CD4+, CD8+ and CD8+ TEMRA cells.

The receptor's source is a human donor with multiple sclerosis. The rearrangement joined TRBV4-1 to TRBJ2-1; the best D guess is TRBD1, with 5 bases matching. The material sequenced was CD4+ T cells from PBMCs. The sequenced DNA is TGCGCCAGCAGCCAAGATGACAGTAGAGAGCAGTTCTTC. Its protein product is CASSQDDSREQFF.